This entry features one T cell receptor beta chain sequence. Antigen unknown. Each CDR3 protein gets one entry after TCRdb re-called the 5' RACE reads with MiXCR. Here the sample spans 400,000 to 650,000 distinct CDR3 sequences, approximately 22% being singletons. The data were taken from a study of identical twins. General study results and limits: Within monozygotic twins, out-of-frame TCR alpha sharing was underestimated by the models. Excess low generation probability was seen in twin-shared out-of-frame alpha sequences. Instead of following the same donors, the conclusions were based on cross-sectional statistical analysis.

The V end lost 5 bases, the J end lost 6 bases, and 15 bases lay between the germline ends. The CDR3 is 14 amino acids. Germline CDR1 SGHDT, CDR2 YYEEEE. The sample was also linked to a second study, of T cells expressing NK-cell markers. That study reports: Certain NKG2C+ T cell clones were expanded, and their HCMV specificity remained unclear.

The sequence came from a woman aged 18-35 years in good health. The sequenced material came from CD4+ T cells sorted from blood. The rearrangement joins TRBV5-6 to TRBJ2-1; D is perhaps TRBD1 (6 bases). The CDR3, as DNA: TGTGCCAGCAGTTTTTACGACAGGACCAATGAGCAGTTCTTC. This translates into CASSFYDRTNEQFF.